The 6 T cell receptor beta chains listed next were all sequenced from one sample in a study of blood T cell repertoires in COVID-19. The protocol was immunoSEQ multiplex PCR, while the TCRdb copy is restricted to in-frame clones and leaves out a portion. The table records more than 85,000 clones, about 90% of them present only once. The specimen was peripheral blood. The receptors originated from a human donor in a cohort sampled during active COVID-19.

The chain employs TRBV9 and TRBJ1-1; 10 nucleotides align to TRBD1. Per germline, CDR1 SGDLS and CDR2 YYNGEE. This CDR3 region has 19 residues. V lost 0 bases and J lost 3; bases outside the gene matches: 14. The DNA of the CDR3 is TGTGCCAGCAGCGTAGGCCCCGGCTCCTTCGACAGGGGGCACACTGAAGCTTTCTTT. Protein product: CASSVGPGSFDRGHTEAFF.

The J gene is TRBJ2-5, the V gene TRBV2; 8 bases align to TRBD1. Trimming took 0 bases from V and 5 from J; bases not matched to a gene: 11. The CDR3 is made up of 17 amino acids. Per the germline V gene, CDR1 is SNHLY and CDR2 is FYNNEI. The CDR3 loop is CASSEAGGQAEYETQYF. CDR3 DNA: TGTGCCAGCAGTGAAGCGGGGGGACAGGCGGAATACGAGACCCAGTACTTC. Combining the CDR3 with reference TRBV2 and TRBJ2-5 gives the whole variable domain EPEVTQTPSHQVTQMGQEVILRCVPISNHLYFYWYRQILGQKVEFLVSFYNNEISEKSEIFDDQFSVERPDGSNFTLKIRSTKLEDSAMYFCASSEAGGQAEYETQYFGPGTRLLVL.

The rearrangement links TRBV11-2 to TRBJ2-3, with 14 positions matching TRBD2. V trimming: 7 bases; J trimming: 4 bases; junction bases outside the gene matches: 4. Germline CDR1 reads SGHAT; CDR2 reads FQNNGV. CDR3 length equals 15 residues. The CDR3: CASTSTSGGADTQYF. The CDR3 DNA sequence: TGTGCCAGCACTTCGACTAGCGGGGGGGCAGATACGCAGTATTTT.

The rearrangement joins TRBV11-1 to TRBJ1-1, with D maybe TRBD1 (5 bases). Germline V gene sequence: CDR1 SGHAT, CDR2 FQDESV (reference sequence). The CDR3 contains 12 residues. V was cut by 9 bases and J by 4 bases, with 12 bases left in between. The CDR3 DNA follows: TGTGCCAGTCGCCTGGGGGGCACTGAAGCTTTCTTT. Encoded protein: CASRLGGTEAFF.

The chain couples TRBV4-1 to TRBJ2-5, with D possibly being TRBD2 (5 bases). This CDR3 comprises 16 residues. CDR1 and CDR2 (germline): MGHRA, YSYEKL. Trimming pared 1 base from V and 4 bases from J, leaving 16 bases between. The CDR3 sequence is CASSQVLAGPLETQYF. In DNA form, the CDR3 reads TGCGCCAGCAGCCAAGTTCTAGCTGGGCCGTTAGAGACCCAGTACTTC.

The chain joins TRBV28 to TRBJ2-7; 8 nucleotides align to TRBD1. J lost 5 bases, V lost 6 bases, and 9 bases had no gene match. The CDR3 extends over 14 amino acids. The germline V gene encodes CDR1 MDHEN and CDR2 SYDVKM. The CDR3 DNA is TGTGCCAGCAGAACATCAGGGGGCGCTAACGAGCAGTACTTC. It translates to CASRTSGGANEQYF.